Presented here are 30 T cell receptor beta chains from one specimen sequenced in a study of shared clonotypes between healthy human individuals. The method was immunoSEQ multiplex PCR; TCRdb's version includes in-frame clones alone and lacks a portion of them. Among some 1.5 million clones listed, 95% to 99% were seen once. The sample comprised naive CD4+ T cells sorted from blood. Subset defined: CD45RA+ positively selected. Every receptor here comes from a man younger than 45 in good health.

Notes on this clone: The sample holds other DNA sequences that translate to the same CDR3. V is TRBV6-4 and J is TRBJ2-1; 12 nucleotides agree with TRBD2. Germline lookup yields CDR1 MRHNA and CDR2 SNTAGT. With 0 bases clipped from V and 7 bases from J, the junction kept 4 bases outside the gene matches. CDR3 length: 16 residues. DNA of the CDR3: TGTGCCAGCAGTGACTCCGGGACTAGCGGGTATAATGAGCAGTTCTTC. This codes for CASSDSGTSGYNEQFF.

V is TRBV4-1 and J is TRBJ2-7, with D tentatively TRBD1 (6 bases). The CDR3 runs 17 residues. The V gene lost 4 bases and the J gene lost 4 bases, with 23 bases spanning the gap. CDR1 is MGHRA, CDR2 YSYEKL, per germline. The CDR3 region has the DNA TGCGCCAGCAGCCGATTGATCGGACAGAGGGCTCGGTACGAGCAGTACTTC. Its protein is CASSRLIGQRARYEQYF.

This chain joins TRBV28 and TRBJ2-1, with D hard to call. This CDR3 contains 16 residues. V lost 3 bases and J 4 bases, leaving 16 bases between the germline ends. CDR1 MDHEN and CDR2 SYDVKM come from the germline V gene. Here the CDR3 DNA reads TGTGCCAGCAGTTTCTTTGGGGTAGGCCCATACAATGAGCAGTTCTTC. This codes for CASSFFGVGPYNEQFF.

The chain recombines TRBV29-1 with TRBJ2-1; TRBD2 aligns across 16 bases. V shed 4 bases and J 2 bases; nucleotides not matched to a gene: 5. This CDR3 spans 17 amino acids. Germline lookup yields CDR1 SQVTM and CDR2 ANQGSEA. The chain's CDR3 is CSVGGTSGRGTYNEQFF. The CDR3 DNA reads as TGCAGCGTTGGAGGGACTAGCGGGAGGGGAACCTACAATGAGCAGTTCTTC.

CDR3 nucleotide sequence: TGTGCCAGCGAAGGAACCGGGGAGCTGTTTTTT. Amino acid sequence: CASEGTGELFF. The chain combines TRBV6-5 with TRBJ2-2; D not certain. Trimming removed 8 bases at V and 5 bases at J, with 6 bases between. The CDR3 has 11 residues. Germline V gene data show CDR1 as MNHEY and CDR2 as SVGAGI.

The chain links TRBV19 to TRBJ1-4; no firm D call. In germline, CDR1 is LNHDA, CDR2 SQIVND (reference sequence). V was trimmed by 6 bases and J by 3 bases, leaving 11 bases between them. The CDR3 totals 14 residues. The CDR3 DNA reads as TGTGCCAGTAGCCCTCAGTTCGCTAATGAAAAACTGTTTTTT. It encodes CASSPQFANEKLFF.

The chain joins TRBV7-9 to TRBJ1-4; weak D call: TRBD1 (5 bases). The V gene lost 7 bases and the J gene lost 2 bases, with 14 bases spanning the gap. The V gene's germline CDR1 is SEHNR and CDR2 FQNEAQ (reference sequence). This CDR3 region has 15 residues. CDR3 residues: CASTLRGGTNEKLFF. In DNA form, the CDR3 reads TGTGCCAGCACCCTACGGGGCGGCACTAATGAAAAACTGTTTTTT. The variable domain in full, completed from reference TRBV7-9 and TRBJ1-4, reads DTGVSQNPRHKITKRGQNVTFRCDPISEHNRLYWYRQTLGQGPEFLTYFQNEAQLEKSRLLSDRFSAERPKGSFSTLEIQRTEQGDSAMYLCASTLRGGTNEKLFFGSGTQLSVL.

V usage is TRBV2 and J usage is TRBJ2-1; D unresolved. Per germline, CDR1 SNHLY and CDR2 FYNNEI. The CDR3 contains 13 residues. The V end was cut by 6 bases, the J end by 12 bases, with 18 bases between. The CDR3 DNA is TGTGCCAGCAGAACGACGGTGGGGTCTGGGCAGTTCTTC. Protein product: CASRTTVGSGQFF. Looking up the rest from reference TRBV2 and TRBJ2-1 gives the full variable domain: EPEVTQTPSHQVTQMGQEVILRCVPISNHLYFYWYRQILGQKVEFLVSFYNNEISEKSEIFDDQFSVERPDGSNFTLKIRSTKLEDSAMYFCASRTTVGSGQFFGPGTRLTVL.

The genes are TRBV5-4 and TRBJ2-5; D possibly corresponds to TRBD2 (5 bases). Per germline, CDR1 SGHNT and CDR2 YYREEE (reference sequence). The germline V and J ends were trimmed by 6 bases and 3 bases, with 12 bases remaining between them. The CDR3 loop spans 13 amino acids. DNA for the CDR3: TGTGCCAGCAACGACGGGATCAAAGAGACCCAGTACTTC. Translated, it gives CASNDGIKETQYF.

This chain uses TRBV2 with TRBJ2-3; D perhaps matches TRBD2 (5 bases). Germline CDR1 is SNHLY and CDR2 is FYNNEI. V lost 7 bases and J lost 2, with 16 bases in between. This CDR3 has 15 amino acids. CDR3 DNA sequence: TGTGCCAGCATTAGACAAAGAGGGAACACAGATACGCAGTATTTT. Its translation is CASIRQRGNTDTQYF.

The chain is built from TRBV7-9 and TRBJ2-1; 9 positions agree with TRBD2. The CDR3 covers 15 residues. Germline lookup yields CDR1 SEHNR and CDR2 FQNEAQ (reference sequence). The V and J ends lost 0 bases and 7 bases, in that order; junction bases with no gene match: 4. The CDR3 DNA is TGTGCCAGCAGCTTAGCTAGCGGGAGTACGAATGAGCAGTTCTTC. Its translation is CASSLASGSTNEQFF.

V and J are TRBV4-3 and TRBJ2-5; 8 bases fit TRBD2. The germline V gene encodes CDR1 LGHNA and CDR2 YSLEER. V lost 3 bases to trimming and J lost 5 bases; unmatched junction nucleotides: 11. This CDR3 comprises 16 residues. The CDR3, as DNA: TGCGCCAGCAGCCAGAACTCGCGGGGGGCTGGGGAGACCCAGTACTTC. Protein product: CASSQNSRGAGETQYF.

V gene TRBV11-2 combines with J gene TRBJ1-2; 8 bases map to TRBD1. The germline CDR1 and CDR2 sequences are SGHAT and FQNNGV. The V and J ends lost 4 bases and 2 bases, in that order; junction bases with no gene match: 15. The CDR3 runs 18 residues. CDR3 protein: CASSSYRLDRASNYGYTF. Here the CDR3 DNA reads TGTGCCAGCAGCTCATACCGCCTGGACAGGGCCTCAAACTATGGCTACACCTTC.

Worth noting for this clone: The same CDR3 is also encoded by other DNA sequences in this sample. The genes are TRBV29-1 and TRBJ2-1; 10 positions agree with TRBD1. Germline V gives CDR1 SQVTM, CDR2 ANQGSEA. Unmatched junction bases numbered 2, after V lost 2 bases and J lost 4 bases. The length of the CDR3 is 14 residues. DNA of the CDR3: TGCAGCGTTGAACGGGACAGGGGTTACAATGAGCAGTTCTTC. Its protein product is CSVERDRGYNEQFF.

CDR3 loop: CASSTPGAVQQYF. CDR3 nucleotides: TGTGCCAGCAGTACTCCCGGGGCGGTACAGCAGTACTTC. The genes are TRBV28 and TRBJ2-7, with D perhaps TRBD1 or TRBD2 (5 bases each). Deletions cut 5 bases from V and 8 bases from J, with 16 bases between. The CDR3 contains 13 residues. Germline CDR1 and CDR2: MDHEN and SYDVKM.

The chain recombines TRBV27 with TRBJ2-1; D is possibly TRBD2 (5 bases). The germline CDR1 and CDR2 sequences are MNHEY and SMNVEV (reference sequence). The CDR3 is 15 amino acids. Trimming removed 5 bases at V and 3 bases at J, with 14 bases between. The CDR3 loop is CASSLLGWGYNEQFF. The DNA of the CDR3 is TGTGCCAGCAGTCTACTAGGTTGGGGCTACAATGAGCAGTTCTTC.

This clone was recorded once. The chain links TRBV5-1 to TRBJ2-2; perhaps TRBD1 as D (5 bases). There are 16 residues in the CDR3. CDR1 SGHRS and CDR2 YFSETQ come from the germline V gene. Between the trimmed V and J ends, which lost 0 bases and 1 base, there was a span of 10 bases. In DNA form, the CDR3 reads TGCGCCAGCAGCTTGGTAGGGGTCTTGAACACCGGGGAGCTGTTTTTT. Protein product: CASSLVGVLNTGELFF.

The chain combines TRBV2 with TRBJ2-7; possible D gene TRBD2, 5 bases. Trimming stripped 6 bases from V and 10 bases from J, with 13 bases between. Per the germline V gene, CDR1 is SNHLY and CDR2 is FYNNEI. The CDR3 runs 11 residues. CDR3 loop: CASREVGEQYF. CDR3 sequence (DNA): TGTGCCAGCAGGGAGGTTGGGGAACAGTACTTC.

The chain employs TRBV6-5 and TRBJ1-4; 7 nucleotides match TRBD1. V lost 3 bases to trimming and J lost 6 bases; unmatched junction nucleotides: 7. Germline V CDR1 and CDR2: MNHEY, SVGAGI. This CDR3 comprises 15 residues. CDR3 sequence: CASSYGAGGYEKLFF. The CDR3 DNA reads as TGTGCCAGCAGTTATGGTGCAGGGGGATATGAAAAACTGTTTTTT.

In DNA form, the CDR3 reads TGCGCCAGCAGCCCTAGCGGCCTCAATGAGCAGTTCTTC. This encodes CASSPSGLNEQFF. The rearrangement joins TRBV5-1 to TRBJ2-1; TRBD2 matches 7 bases. This CDR3 comprises 13 residues. In germline, CDR1 is SGHRS, CDR2 YFSETQ. Trimming at V came to 4 bases and at J to 6 bases, leaving 4 bases not matched to a gene.

The CDR3 DNA reads TGTGCCAGCAGTTCCAGGACAGGGGGGAGCAATCAGCCCCAGCATTTT. Its protein is CASSSRTGGSNQPQHF. This chain joins TRBV6-5 and TRBJ1-5; 10 bases fit TRBD1. There are 16 residues in the CDR3. Germline V gene sequence: CDR1 MNHEY, CDR2 SVGAGI. The V and J ends lost 4 bases and 1 base, in that order; junction bases with no gene match: 4.

V is TRBV10-3 and J is TRBJ1-1; 8 bases map to TRBD1. Losses at the gene ends were 5 bases for V and 0 bases for J; bases not matched to a gene: 5. From germline, CDR1 is ENHRY and CDR2 SYGVKD. This CDR3 is built from 15 residues. CDR3 DNA sequence: TGTGCCATCAGTCAAGAACAGGGGGTGAACACTGAAGCTTTCTTT. Translating it yields CAISQEQGVNTEAFF.

This chain links TRBV28 with TRBJ2-6, with D uncertain. This CDR3 spans 16 amino acids. The V end lost 5 bases, the J end lost 1 base, and 12 bases lay between the germline ends. Germline loops: CDR1 MDHEN, CDR2 SYDVKM. In nucleotides, the CDR3 is TGTGCCAGCAGTCCACTTTTAGGGTCTGGGGCCAACGTCCTGACTTTC. Translating gives CASSPLLGSGANVLTF.

V gene TRBV28 combines with J gene TRBJ2-1; 11 nucleotides line up with TRBD2. The CDR3 is made up of 17 amino acids. Per germline, CDR1 MDHEN and CDR2 SYDVKM. Trimming removed 6 bases from V and 6 bases from J; junction bases left unmatched: 13. The CDR3 spells CASSQLRGTSGGNEQFF. The CDR3 nucleotides read TGTGCCAGCAGCCAACTCAGGGGGACTAGCGGTGGCAATGAGCAGTTCTTC.

DNA for the CDR3: TGTGCCATCAGTGAGTCGGCCGAAGCTTTCTTT. This gives the protein CAISESAEAFF. This chain uses TRBV10-3 with TRBJ1-1, with D unresolved. This CDR3 spans 11 amino acids. V gave up 0 bases and J gave up 8 bases, with 4 bases separating them. Looked up from germline, CDR1 is ENHRY and CDR2 is SYGVKD.

Only a few counts were recorded for this clone. The rearrangement links TRBV5-1 to TRBJ2-3; 8 positions agree with TRBD1. The length of the CDR3 is 14 residues. Looked up from germline, CDR1 is SGHRS and CDR2 is YFSETQ. With V trimmed by 5 bases and J by 6 bases, 8 bases remained unmatched. CDR3 protein: CASRPTGVTDTQYF. CDR3 nucleotide sequence: TGCGCCAGCAGACCGACAGGGGTGACGGATACGCAGTATTTT.

The chain uses TRBV2 and TRBJ2-1; 7 bases are shared with TRBD2. Per the germline V gene, CDR1 is SNHLY and CDR2 is FYNNEI. The CDR3 runs to 15 residues. The V and J ends lost 6 bases and 4 bases, in that order; junction bases with no gene match: 9. The CDR3 region is CASSLRLADYNEQFF. The DNA for the CDR3 is TGTGCCAGCAGCTTAAGGCTAGCGGATTACAATGAGCAGTTCTTC.

The V gene is TRBV4-3, the J gene TRBJ2-7; 7 nucleotides agree with TRBD2. This CDR3 region has 14 residues. Germline-derived CDR1 and CDR2 are LGHNA and YSLEER. V shed 0 bases and J 6 bases; nucleotides not matched to a gene: 5. The CDR3, as DNA: TGCGCCAGCAGCCAAGATGAGCGGGGAACCGAGCAGTACTTC. Translated: CASSQDERGTEQYF.

The chain joins TRBV27 to TRBJ2-7; 9 bases line up with TRBD2. The CDR3 runs 14 residues. From germline, CDR1 is MNHEY and CDR2 SMNVEV (reference sequence). J was trimmed by 2 bases and V by 5 bases; bases with no gene match: 4. CDR3 region: CASSEREVPYEQYF. The CDR3 coding sequence is TGTGCCAGCAGTGAGCGGGAGGTTCCCTACGAGCAGTACTTC.

The chain is built from TRBV5-1 and TRBJ1-2; maybe TRBD1 (5 bases). V was clipped by 1 base and J by 6 bases, with 13 bases between them. From germline, CDR1 is SGHRS and CDR2 YFSETQ. The CDR3 sequence is 14 residues long. DNA for the CDR3: TGCGCCAGCAGCTTGTCCCCAGGGAATGATGGCTACACCTTC. Translated: CASSLSPGNDGYTF.